The entry that follows covers one TCR beta chain sequence. These data originate in a study of blood T cell repertoires in COVID-19. In the study overall: Sites in the United States, Italy and Spain provided acute and convalescent COVID-19 samples. In each case, the material was cDNA or gDNA derived from T cells, B-cell-depleted T cells, or PBMCs.

This CDR3 has 18 residues. Trimming removed 2 bases at V and 8 bases at J, with 25 bases between. Germline values: CDR1 SGHTA, CDR2 FQGNSA. Per the original data handling: Researchers report that nucleated cell counts were estimated from reference gene primer amplification. Sequencing was performed with immunoSEQ multiplex PCR; in TCRdb, only in-frame clones are kept and a portion is missing. That table supplies the V and J calls and clone size; D and trimming were determined from the DNA. This table holds about 17,000 clones, 85% to 90% found once. The V call is TRBV7-2, the J call TRBJ1-3, with TRBD1 as a possible D gene (6 bases). This clonotype was obtained from a human donor with active COVID-19. The donor label of this sample is uncertain. The specimen was peripheral blood. CDR3 DNA: TGTGCCAGCAGCTTACGGACCGCCCGTCCAGGGGTCGTGGACACCATATATTTT. Protein product: CASSLRTARPGVVDTIYF.